This TCR beta chain stems from a study of metastatic and nonmetastatic thyroid tumors. TCRdb re-called the PCR reads via MiXCR. Counted here are 30,000 to 45,000 clones, 26% occurring once; the ten biggest clones make up roughly a tenth. All patients were untreated before thyroid surgery. This clone was detected ten times or more. The V gene lost 5 bases and the J gene lost 5 bases, with 18 bases spanning the gap. Germline V gene data show CDR1 as SEHNR and CDR2 as FQNEAQ (reference sequence). This CDR3 has 15 amino acids. Input material: blood. The receptor comes from a female donor with papillary thyroid cancer or a benign thyroid nodule (not recorded which). Some clones in this sample may be carry-over from other donors' samples. The rearrangement joins TRBV7-9 to TRBJ2-5; D possibly matches TRBD1 or TRBD2 (7 bases each). CDR3 protein: CASSPGGGTVETQYF. The CDR3 DNA reads TGTGCCAGCAGCCCTGGGGGAGGGACAGTTGAGACCCAGTACTTC.